This T cell receptor (beta chain) was captured by sequencing in a study of blood T cells in healthy people across ages. This clonotype was observed a handful of times. V lost 5 bases, J lost 1 base, and 12 bases lay in between. CDR3 length: 15 amino acids. Looked up from germline, CDR1 is SGHDT and CDR2 is YYEEEE. Primed by a sample-barcoded 5' primer and a J-beta primer mix, a second PCR proceeded for roughly 6 to 12 cycles. TCRdb passed the 5' RACE reads through MiXCR, listing each CDR3 protein once. The data contain some 860,000 distinct CDR3 sequences, approximately 53% of them seen just once; the ten biggest clones take up about 26%.

This sequence was found in a man aged 40-49 years in good health. Sequencing was done on a sample of blood. The chain has TRBV5-6 and TRBJ1-4, with D perhaps matching TRBD1 (6 bases). The CDR3 region is CASSLTQGTNEKLFF. CDR3 DNA: TGTGCCAGCAGTCTAACACAGGGAACTAATGAAAAACTGTTTTTT.